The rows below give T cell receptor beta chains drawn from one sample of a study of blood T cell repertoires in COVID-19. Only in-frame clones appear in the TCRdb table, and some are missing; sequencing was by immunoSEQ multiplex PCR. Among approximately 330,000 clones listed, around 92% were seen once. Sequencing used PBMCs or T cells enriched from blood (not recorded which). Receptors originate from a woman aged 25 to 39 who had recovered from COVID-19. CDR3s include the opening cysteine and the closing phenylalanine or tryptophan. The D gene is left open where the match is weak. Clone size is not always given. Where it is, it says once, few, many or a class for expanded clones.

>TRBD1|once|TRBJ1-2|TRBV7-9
CASSSSQGAYGYTF
TGTGCCAGCAGCTCCTCACAGGGGGCGTATGGCTACACCTTC
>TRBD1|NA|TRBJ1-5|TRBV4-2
CASSQWAQPDRASGQPQHF
TGTGCCAGCAGCCAATGGGCCCAACCTGACAGGGCGTCGGGGCAGCCCCAGCATTTT
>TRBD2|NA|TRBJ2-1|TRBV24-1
CATSEYGLAGHNEQFF
TGTGCCACCAGTGAGTACGGACTAGCGGGCCACAATGAGCAGTTCTTC
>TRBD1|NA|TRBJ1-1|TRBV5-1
CASSPGQGRIGNTEAFF
TGCGCCAGCAGCCCCGGACAGGGGCGCATCGGGAACACTGAAGCTTTCTTT
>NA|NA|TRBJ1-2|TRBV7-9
CASTTGAGGLLDGYTF
TGTGCCAGCACCACCGGCGCGGGTGGGCTTTTGGATGGCTACACCTTC
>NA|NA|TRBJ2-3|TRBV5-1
CASSPGWGQTDTQYF
TGCGCCAGCAGCCCGGGGTGGGGTCAGACAGATACGCAGTATTTT
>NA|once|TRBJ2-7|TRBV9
CASSVGRTGSYEQYF
TGTGCCAGCAGCGTAGGTAGAACGGGGTCCTACGAGCAGTACTTC
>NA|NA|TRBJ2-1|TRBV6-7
CASVARRPFNEQFF
TGTGCCAGCGTCGCCAGGCGCCCGTTCAATGAGCAGTTCTTC
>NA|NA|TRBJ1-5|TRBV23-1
CASSRADSKNQPQHF
TGCGCCAGCAGCCGGGCGGACAGTAAAAATCAGCCCCAGCATTTT
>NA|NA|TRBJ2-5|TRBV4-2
CASSIRDIETQYF
TGTGCCAGCAGCATCCGGGACATCGAGACCCAGTACTTC
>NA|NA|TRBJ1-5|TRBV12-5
CASGLGAQNQPQHF
TGTGCTAGTGGTTTGGGGGCACAAAATCAGCCCCAGCATTTT
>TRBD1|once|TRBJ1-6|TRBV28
CASRGDSSSSPLHF
TGTGCCAGCAGAGGGGACAGCTCGAGTTCACCCCTCCACTTT
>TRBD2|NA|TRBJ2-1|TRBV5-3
CARTREGLAGNNEQFF
TGTGCCAGAACCCGTGAGGGACTAGCGGGAAACAATGAGCAGTTCTTC
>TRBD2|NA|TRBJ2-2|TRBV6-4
CASSMTASGGYTGELFF
TGTGCCAGCAGTATGACTGCTAGCGGGGGATACACCGGGGAGCTGTTTTTT
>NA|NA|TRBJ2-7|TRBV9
CASRPTQVLGSYEQYF
TGTGCCAGCAGACCTACACAGGTTTTGGGAAGCTACGAGCAGTACTTC
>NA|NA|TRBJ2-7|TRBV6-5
CASSYFTGPGVSEQYF
TGTGCCAGCAGTTACTTTACTGGCCCGGGGGTGAGCGAGCAGTACTTC
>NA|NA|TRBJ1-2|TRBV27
CASSFLRSAYGYTF
TGTGCCAGCAGTTTCCTCAGGTCCGCCTATGGCTACACCTTC
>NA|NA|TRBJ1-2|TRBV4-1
CASSQSPDRLGGYTF
TGCGCCAGCAGCCAATCTCCCGACAGGTTGGGAGGCTACACCTTC
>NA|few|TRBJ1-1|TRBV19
CASNPLTAGSNTEAFF
TGTGCCAGTAATCCCCTAACCGCCGGGTCCAACACTGAAGCTTTCTTT
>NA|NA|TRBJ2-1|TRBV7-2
CASSLGDYYNEQFF
TGTGCCAGCAGCTTAGGAGACTACTACAATGAGCAGTTCTTC
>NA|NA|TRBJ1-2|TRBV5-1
CASSFDTDPNYGYTF
TGCGCCAGCAGCTTCGACACAGACCCTAACTATGGCTACACCTTC
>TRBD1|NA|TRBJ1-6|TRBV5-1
CASSRSTSGTGGGRNSPLHF
TGCGCCAGCAGCAGATCAACTTCCGGGACAGGGGGAGGACGGAATTCACCCCTCCACTTT
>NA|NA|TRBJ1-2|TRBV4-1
CASSLVAGAGYGYTF
TGCGCCAGCAGCTTGGTTGCAGGGGCAGGGTATGGCTACACCTTC
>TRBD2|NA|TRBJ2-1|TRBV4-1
CASSQETGTTQFF
TGCGCCAGCAGCCAAGAAACCGGGACTACGCAGTTCTTC
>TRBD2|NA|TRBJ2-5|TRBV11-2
CASSLHEGREDQETQYF
TGTGCCAGCAGCTTACATGAGGGGCGGGAGGACCAAGAGACCCAGTACTTC
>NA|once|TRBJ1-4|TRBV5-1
CASSLVVGATNEKLFF
TGCGCCAGCAGCTTGGTTGTCGGGGCAACTAATGAAAAACTGTTTTTT
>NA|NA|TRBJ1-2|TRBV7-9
CASSPHEGTGYTF
TGTGCCAGCAGCCCCCACGAGGGAACTGGCTACACCTTC
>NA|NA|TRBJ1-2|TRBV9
CASSVGSANYGYTF
TGTGCCAGCAGCGTTGGCAGCGCTAACTATGGCTACACCTTC
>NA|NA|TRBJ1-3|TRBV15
CATSMGSSGNTIYF
TGTGCCACCAGCATGGGGAGCTCTGGAAACACCATATATTTT
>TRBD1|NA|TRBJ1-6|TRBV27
CASRNRQGIVSPLHF
TGTGCCAGCCGAAACCGACAGGGGATCGTATCACCCCTCCACTTT
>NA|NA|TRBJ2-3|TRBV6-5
CASSYSPQGTDTQYF
TGTGCCAGCAGTTACTCGCCGCAGGGCACAGATACGCAGTATTTT
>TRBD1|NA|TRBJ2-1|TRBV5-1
CASSQGQGLGNEQFF
TGCGCCAGCAGCCAAGGACAGGGGTTAGGGAATGAGCAGTTCTTC
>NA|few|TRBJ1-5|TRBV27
CASSLGGNNQPQHF
TGTGCCAGCAGTTTAGGAGGGAACAATCAGCCCCAGCATTTT
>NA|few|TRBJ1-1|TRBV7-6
CASSFKDMNTEAFF
TGTGCCAGCAGCTTCAAGGACATGAACACTGAAGCTTTCTTT
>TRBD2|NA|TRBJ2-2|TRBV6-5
CATSRAGGDTGELFF
TGTGCCACATCACGGGCGGGGGGTGACACCGGGGAGCTGTTTTTT
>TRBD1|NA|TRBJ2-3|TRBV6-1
CASSEALTGTGGGWADTQYF
TGTGCCAGCAGTGAAGCTTTAACTGGGACAGGGGGCGGTTGGGCAGATACGCAGTATTTT
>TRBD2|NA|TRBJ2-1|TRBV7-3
CASSLSGSSYNEQFF
TGTGCCAGCAGCTTAAGCGGGAGCTCCTACAATGAGCAGTTCTTC
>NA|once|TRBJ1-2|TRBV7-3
CASSPGIDNYGYTF
TGTGCCAGCAGCCCCGGGATAGATAACTATGGCTACACCTTC